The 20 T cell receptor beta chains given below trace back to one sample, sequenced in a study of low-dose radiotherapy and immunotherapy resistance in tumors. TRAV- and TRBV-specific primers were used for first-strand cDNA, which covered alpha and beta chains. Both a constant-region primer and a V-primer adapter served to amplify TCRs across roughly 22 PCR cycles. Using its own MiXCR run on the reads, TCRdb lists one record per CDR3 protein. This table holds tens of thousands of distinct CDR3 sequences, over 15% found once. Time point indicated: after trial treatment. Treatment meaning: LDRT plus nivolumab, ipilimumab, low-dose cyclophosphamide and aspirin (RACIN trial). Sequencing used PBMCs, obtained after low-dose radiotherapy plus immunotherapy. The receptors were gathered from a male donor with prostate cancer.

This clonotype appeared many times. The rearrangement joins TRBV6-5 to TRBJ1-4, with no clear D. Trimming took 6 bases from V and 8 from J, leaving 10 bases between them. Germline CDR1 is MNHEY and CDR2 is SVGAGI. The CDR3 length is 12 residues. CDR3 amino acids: CASSRVGEKLFF. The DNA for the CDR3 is TGTGCCAGCAGCCGCGTCGGCGAAAAACTGTTTTTT.

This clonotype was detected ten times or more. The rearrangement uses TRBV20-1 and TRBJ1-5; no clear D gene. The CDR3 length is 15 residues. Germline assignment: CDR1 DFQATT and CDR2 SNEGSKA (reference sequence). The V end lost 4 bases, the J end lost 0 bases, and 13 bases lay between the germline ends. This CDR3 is CSATRMTYSNQPQHF. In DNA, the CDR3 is TGCAGTGCTACCAGGATGACCTATAGCAATCAGCCCCAGCATTTT.

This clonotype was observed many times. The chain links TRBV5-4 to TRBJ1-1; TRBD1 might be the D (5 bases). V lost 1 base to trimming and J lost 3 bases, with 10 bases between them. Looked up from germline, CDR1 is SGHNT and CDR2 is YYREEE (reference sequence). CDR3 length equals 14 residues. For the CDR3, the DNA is TGTGCCAGCAGCTTGAAGGGACGGGACACTGAAGCTTTCTTT. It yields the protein CASSLKGRDTEAFF.

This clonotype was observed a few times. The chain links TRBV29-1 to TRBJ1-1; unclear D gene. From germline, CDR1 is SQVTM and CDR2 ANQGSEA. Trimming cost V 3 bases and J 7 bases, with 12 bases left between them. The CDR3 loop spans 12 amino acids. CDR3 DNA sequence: TGCAGCGTTGATGAGGGAGTGCGTGAAGCTTTCTTT. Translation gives CSVDEGVREAFF.

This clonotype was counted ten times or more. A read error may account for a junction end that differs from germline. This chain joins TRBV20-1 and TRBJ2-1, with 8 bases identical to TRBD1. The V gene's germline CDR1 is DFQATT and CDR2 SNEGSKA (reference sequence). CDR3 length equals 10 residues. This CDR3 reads CSASGQVAVF. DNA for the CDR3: TGCAGTGCTTCGGGACAGGTCGCAGTCTTC.

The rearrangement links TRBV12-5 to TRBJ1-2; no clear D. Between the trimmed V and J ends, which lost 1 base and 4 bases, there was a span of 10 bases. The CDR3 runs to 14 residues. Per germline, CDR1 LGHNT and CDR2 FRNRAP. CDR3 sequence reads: CASGLGLGSYGYTF. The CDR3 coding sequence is TGTGCTAGTGGTTTGGGACTGGGCAGCTATGGCTACACCTTC.

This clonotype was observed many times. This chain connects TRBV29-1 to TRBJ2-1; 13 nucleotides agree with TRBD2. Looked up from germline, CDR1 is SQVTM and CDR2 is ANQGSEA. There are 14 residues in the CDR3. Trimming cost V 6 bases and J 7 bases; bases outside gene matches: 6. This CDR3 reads CSVEPGLAGNEQFF. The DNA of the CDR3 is TGCAGCGTGGAACCGGGACTAGCGGGAAATGAGCAGTTCTTC.

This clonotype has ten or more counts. The CDR3 bases are TGTGCCATCAGCCCCGGGACGCGGGATCAGCCCCAGCATTTT. This sequence encodes CAISPGTRDQPQHF. The chain links TRBV10-3 to TRBJ1-5; D perhaps matches TRBD1 (5 bases). The V end was cut by 6 bases, the J end by 5 bases, with 14 bases between. CDR1 and CDR2 from the germline V gene are ENHRY and SYGVKD. The CDR3 is 14 amino acids.

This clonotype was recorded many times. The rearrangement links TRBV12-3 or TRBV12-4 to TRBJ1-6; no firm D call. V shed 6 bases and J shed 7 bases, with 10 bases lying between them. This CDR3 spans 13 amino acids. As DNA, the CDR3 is TGTGCCAGCAGGTATGGAGGGAATTCACCCCTCCACTTT. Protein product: CASRYGGNSPLHF.

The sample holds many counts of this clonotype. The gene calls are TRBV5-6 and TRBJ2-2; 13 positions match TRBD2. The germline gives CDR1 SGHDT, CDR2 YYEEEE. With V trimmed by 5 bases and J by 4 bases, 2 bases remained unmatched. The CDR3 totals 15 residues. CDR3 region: CASSGLAGATGELFF. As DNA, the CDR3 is TGTGCCAGCAGTGGACTAGCGGGAGCCACCGGGGAGCTGTTTTTT.

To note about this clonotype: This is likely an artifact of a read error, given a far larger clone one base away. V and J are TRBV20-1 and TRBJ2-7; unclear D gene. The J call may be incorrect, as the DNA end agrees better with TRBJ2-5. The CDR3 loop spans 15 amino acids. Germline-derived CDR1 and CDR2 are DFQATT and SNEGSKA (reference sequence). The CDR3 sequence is CSARDSLAVPETQYF. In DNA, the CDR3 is TGCAGTGCTAGAGATTCTCTGGCAGTTCCAGAGACCCAGTACTTC.

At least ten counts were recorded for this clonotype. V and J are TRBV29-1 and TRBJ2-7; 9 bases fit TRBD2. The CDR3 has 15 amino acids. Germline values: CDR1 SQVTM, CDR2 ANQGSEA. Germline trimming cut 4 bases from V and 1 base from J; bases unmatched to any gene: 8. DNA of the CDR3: TGCAGCGTTGTCGCTAGCGGGGTTGGGTCCTACGAGCAGTACTTC. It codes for CSVVASGVGSYEQYF.

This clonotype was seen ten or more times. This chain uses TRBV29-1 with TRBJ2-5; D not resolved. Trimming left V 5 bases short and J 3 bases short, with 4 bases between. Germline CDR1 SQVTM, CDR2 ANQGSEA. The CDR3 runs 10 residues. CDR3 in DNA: TGCAGCGTTAGAAAAGAGACCCAGTACTTC. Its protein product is CSVRKETQYF.

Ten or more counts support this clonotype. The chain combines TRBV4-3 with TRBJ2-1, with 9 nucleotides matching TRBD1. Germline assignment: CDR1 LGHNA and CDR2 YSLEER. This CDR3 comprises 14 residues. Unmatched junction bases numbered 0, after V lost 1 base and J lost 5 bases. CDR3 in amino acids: CASSQGTGDNEQFF. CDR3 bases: TGCGCCAGCAGCCAAGGGACAGGGGACAATGAGCAGTTCTTC.

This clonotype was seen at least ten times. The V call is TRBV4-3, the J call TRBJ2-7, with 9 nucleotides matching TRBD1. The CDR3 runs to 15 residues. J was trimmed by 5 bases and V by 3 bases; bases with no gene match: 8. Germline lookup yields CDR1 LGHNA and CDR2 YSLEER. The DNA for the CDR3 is TGCGCCAGCAGCCATCTCGGGACAGGGAGGGACGAGCAGTACTTC. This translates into CASSHLGTGRDEQYF.

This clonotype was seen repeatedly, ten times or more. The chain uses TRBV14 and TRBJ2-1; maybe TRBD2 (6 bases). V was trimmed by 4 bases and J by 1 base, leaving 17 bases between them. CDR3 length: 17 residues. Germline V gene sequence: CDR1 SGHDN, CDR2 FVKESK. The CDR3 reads CASSRGLFEASYNEQFF. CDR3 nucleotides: TGTGCCAGCAGCCGGGGACTTTTTGAGGCTTCCTACAATGAGCAGTTCTTC.

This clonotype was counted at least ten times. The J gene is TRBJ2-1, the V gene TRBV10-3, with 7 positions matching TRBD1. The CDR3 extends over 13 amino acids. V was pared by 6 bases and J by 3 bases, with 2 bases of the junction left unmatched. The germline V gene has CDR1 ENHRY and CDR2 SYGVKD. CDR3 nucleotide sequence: TGTGCCATCAGGAGGGACAGCTACAATGAGCAGTTCTTC. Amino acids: CAIRRDSYNEQFF.

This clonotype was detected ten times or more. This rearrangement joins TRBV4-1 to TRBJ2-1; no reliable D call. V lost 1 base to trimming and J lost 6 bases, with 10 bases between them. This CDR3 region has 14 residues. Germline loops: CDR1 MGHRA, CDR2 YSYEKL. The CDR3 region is CASSQGLLGNEQFF. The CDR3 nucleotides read TGCGCCAGCAGCCAAGGGTTGCTGGGCAATGAGCAGTTCTTC.

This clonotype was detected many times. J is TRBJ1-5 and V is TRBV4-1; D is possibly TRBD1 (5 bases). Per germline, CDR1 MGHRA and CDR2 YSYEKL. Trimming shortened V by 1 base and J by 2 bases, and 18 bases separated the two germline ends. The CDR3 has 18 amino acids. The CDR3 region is CASSQGQRGERGNQPQHF. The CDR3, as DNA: TGCGCCAGCAGCCAAGGGCAAAGGGGCGAAAGGGGCAATCAGCCCCAGCATTTT.

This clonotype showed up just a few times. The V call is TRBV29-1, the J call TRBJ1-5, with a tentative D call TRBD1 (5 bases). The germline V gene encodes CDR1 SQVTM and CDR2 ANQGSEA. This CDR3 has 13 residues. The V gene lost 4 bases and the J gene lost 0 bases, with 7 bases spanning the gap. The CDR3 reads CSVVDSSNQPQHF. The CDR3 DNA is TGCAGCGTTGTTGACAGTAGCAATCAGCCCCAGCATTTT.